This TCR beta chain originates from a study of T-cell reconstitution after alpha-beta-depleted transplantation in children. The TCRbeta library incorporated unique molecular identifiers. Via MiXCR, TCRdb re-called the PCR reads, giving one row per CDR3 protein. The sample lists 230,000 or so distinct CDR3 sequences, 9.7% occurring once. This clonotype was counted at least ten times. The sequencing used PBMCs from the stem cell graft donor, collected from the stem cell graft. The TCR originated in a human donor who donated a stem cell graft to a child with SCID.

This chain's CDR3 is CASSRSPQVRDTGELFF. CDR3 DNA sequence: TGTGCCAGCAGCCGTTCCCCCCAGGTTCGGGACACCGGGGAGCTGTTTTTT. The chain has TRBV13 and TRBJ2-2; D is ambiguous. The V and J ends lost 5 bases and 3 bases respectively, with 19 bases between them. This CDR3 spans 17 amino acids. CDR1 and CDR2 (germline): PRHDT, FYEKMQ (reference sequence).